This record covers a single TCR beta chain. This clone has just a few counts. What this receptor recognizes is not known. Base qualities are not at hand, and no much larger clone is one base apart. After transplant, bone marrow was aspirated from the posterior iliac crest or from another site chosen by the physician. This sample was included in a study of graft-versus-host responses after intestinal transplantation (dated by TCRdb to the early 2020s). Study-level background: Multivisceral, liver-intestinal, or isolated intestinal transplants were received by the recipients. Anti-thymocyte globulin induction was given to all recipients, followed by maintenance tacrolimus and steroids for about 3 years. After intestinal transplantation, graft-versus-host and host-versus-graft alloreactive T cell clones were followed in the graft, circulation and bone marrow using bulk TCR-beta CDR3 sequencing. Alloreactive clones were identified by sequencing pre-transplant mixed lymphocyte reaction products and comparing them with unstimulated pre-transplant donor and recipient T cells. The cohort enrolled around 25 intestinal transplant recipients including one retransplant, and 3 patients lacking pretransplant specimens were excluded. A peak of at least 4% donor T cells among recipient peripheral blood mononuclear cells was the definition used for donor T cell macrochimerism. Rather than going through the commercial service, samples from three later patients were sequenced in-house on an Illumina MiSeq and processed with MiXCR. Summary of the overall study and its limitations: The conclusions were limited by the relatively low number and heterogeneity of the intestinal transplant patients. GvH clones were found in recipient bone marrow, and some of the GvH clones appeared earlier in ileal mucosa or blood, which is consistent with an intestinal mucosal origin. High GvH to HvG T cell clonal ratios were observed in the allografts of patients with donor T cell macrochimerism. Peak levels of circulating GvH clones were associated with declines in HvG clones early after transplant.

Library prep was done by the immunoSEQ multiplex PCR assay. High-throughput TCR-beta CDR3 sequencing of genomic DNA from most patients was performed by Adaptive Biotechnologies. The published analysis was carried out like this. Adaptive's ImmunoSEQ software supplied the TCR sequencing data for 15 to 20 patients, while MiXCR and VDJtools were used to process three other patients. Because the origin of CDR3 nucleotide sequences shared between donor and recipient could not be assigned, those sequences were removed. Alloreactive clones required at least 2-fold expansion over unstimulated cells and minimum CFSE-low frequency of 0.002% (template counts) or 0.001% (read counts). Mappable clones were those detected in sequenced pre-transplant spleen, lymph node, or MLR CFSE-low populations of the donor or recipient. The cumulative frequency of alloreactive clones was calculated as a percentage of all sequences, weighted by copy number. TCRdb provides this immuneACCESS table in a form limited to in-frame rearrangements. Some clones are lacking; in checked studies, under half of them reflect an unresolved V gene, and why the rest are absent is not known. V and J calls plus clone size are reproduced from that table; the DNA served to infer D and trimming. Present in this sample are tens of thousands of clones, roughly 92% of which were seen just once. The biggest ten clones account for around 7% of the sample.

CDR1 and CDR2 were assigned from the germline V gene as MGHDK and SYGVNS. The junction shows trimming of 0 bases on V and 6 bases on J, plus 2 bases between the germline ends. Inclusive of the bounding cysteine and phenylalanine, the CDR3 is 12 residues long. CDR3 DNA is the only sequence kept; it has 36 bases, read in frame from the first base. The TCR sequence derives from a human patient who received an intestinal transplant, so some T cells may come from the graft donor. The rearranged segments are TRBV25-1 and TRBJ2-2, with no reliable assignment of the D segment. The source was bone marrow, collected 734 days after intestinal transplantation. CDR3 sequence: CASSEYPGELFF. The bases read TGTGCCAGCAGTGAATATCCCGGGGAGCTGTTTTTT.